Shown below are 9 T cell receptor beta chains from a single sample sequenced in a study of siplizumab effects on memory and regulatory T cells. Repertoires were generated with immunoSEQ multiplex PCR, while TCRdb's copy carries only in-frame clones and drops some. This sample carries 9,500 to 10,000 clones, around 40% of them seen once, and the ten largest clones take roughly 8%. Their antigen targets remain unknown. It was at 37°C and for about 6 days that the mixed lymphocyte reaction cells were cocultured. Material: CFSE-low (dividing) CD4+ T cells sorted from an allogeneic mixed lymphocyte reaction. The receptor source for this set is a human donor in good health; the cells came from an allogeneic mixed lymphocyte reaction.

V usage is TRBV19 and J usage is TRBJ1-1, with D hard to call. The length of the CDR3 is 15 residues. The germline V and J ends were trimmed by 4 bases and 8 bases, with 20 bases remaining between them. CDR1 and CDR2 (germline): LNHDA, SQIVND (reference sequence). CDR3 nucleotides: TGTGCCAGTAGTACCCAACGGGGTCGGCATAGGGAAGCTTTCTTT. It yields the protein CASSTQRGRHREAFF.

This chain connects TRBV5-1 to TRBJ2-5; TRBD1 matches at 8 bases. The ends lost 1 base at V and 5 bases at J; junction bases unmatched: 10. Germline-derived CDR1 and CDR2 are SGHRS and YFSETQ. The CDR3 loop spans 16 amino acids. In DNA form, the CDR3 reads TGCGCCAGCAGCTTGTTGGACAGGGTAGACGGGGAGACCCAGTACTTC. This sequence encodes CASSLLDRVDGETQYF.

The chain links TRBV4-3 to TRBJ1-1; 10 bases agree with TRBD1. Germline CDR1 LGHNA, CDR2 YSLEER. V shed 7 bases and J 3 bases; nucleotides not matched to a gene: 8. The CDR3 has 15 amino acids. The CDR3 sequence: CASTWSGQGDTEAFF. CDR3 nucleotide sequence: TGCGCCAGCACTTGGTCCGGACAGGGGGACACTGAAGCTTTCTTT.

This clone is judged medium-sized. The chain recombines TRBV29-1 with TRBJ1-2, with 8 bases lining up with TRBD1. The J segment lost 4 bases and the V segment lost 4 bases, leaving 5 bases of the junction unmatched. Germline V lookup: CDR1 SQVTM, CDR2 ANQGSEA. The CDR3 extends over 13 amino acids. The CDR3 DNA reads TGCAGCGTTGGACAGGGGAAGGGCTATGGCTACACCTTC. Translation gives CSVGQGKGYGYTF.

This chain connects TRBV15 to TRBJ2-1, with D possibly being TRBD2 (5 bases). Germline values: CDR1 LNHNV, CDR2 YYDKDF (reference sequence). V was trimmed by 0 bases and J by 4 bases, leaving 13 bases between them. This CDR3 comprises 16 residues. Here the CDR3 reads CATSRDPGVLYNEQFF. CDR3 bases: TGTGCCACCAGCAGAGATCCCGGGGTCTTATACAATGAGCAGTTCTTC.

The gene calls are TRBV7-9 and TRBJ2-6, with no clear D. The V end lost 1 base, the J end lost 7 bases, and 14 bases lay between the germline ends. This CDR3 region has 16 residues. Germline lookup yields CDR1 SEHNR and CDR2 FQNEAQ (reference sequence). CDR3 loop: CASSLDGGKVANVLTF. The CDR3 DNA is TGTGCCAGCAGCTTAGATGGTGGCAAAGTCGCCAACGTCCTGACTTTC.

CDR3 sequence: CASSLGRGLSEAFF. In DNA, the CDR3 is TGTGCCAGCAGTTTGGGCAGGGGGCTGTCTGAAGCTTTCTTT. The chain combines TRBV28 with TRBJ1-1, with TRBD1 identical over 8 bases. The CDR3 sequence is 14 residues long. Germline CDR1 MDHEN, CDR2 SYDVKM. After removal of 3 bases from V and 6 bases from J, the junction contained 6 bases not matched to a gene. Combining the CDR3 with reference TRBV28 and TRBJ1-1 gives the whole variable domain DVKVTQSSRYLVKRTGEKVFLECVQDMDHENMFWYRQDPGLGLRLIYFSYDVKMKEKGDIPEGYSVSREKKERFSLILESASTNQTSMYLCASSLGRGLSEAFFGQGTRLTVV.

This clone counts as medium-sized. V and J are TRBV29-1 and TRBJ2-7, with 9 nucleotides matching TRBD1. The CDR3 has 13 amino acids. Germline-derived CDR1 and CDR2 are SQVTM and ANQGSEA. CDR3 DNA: TGCAGTGCTGGAGGGACAGGGAACTACGAGCAGTACTTC. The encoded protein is CSAGGTGNYEQYF.

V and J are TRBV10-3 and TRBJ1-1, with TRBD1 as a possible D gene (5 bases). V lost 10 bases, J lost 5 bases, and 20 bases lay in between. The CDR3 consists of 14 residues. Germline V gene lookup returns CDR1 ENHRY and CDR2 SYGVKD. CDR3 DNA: TGTGCCACCGAACCGGGACTTGGGGGGACTGAAGCTTTCTTT. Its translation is CATEPGLGGTEAFF.